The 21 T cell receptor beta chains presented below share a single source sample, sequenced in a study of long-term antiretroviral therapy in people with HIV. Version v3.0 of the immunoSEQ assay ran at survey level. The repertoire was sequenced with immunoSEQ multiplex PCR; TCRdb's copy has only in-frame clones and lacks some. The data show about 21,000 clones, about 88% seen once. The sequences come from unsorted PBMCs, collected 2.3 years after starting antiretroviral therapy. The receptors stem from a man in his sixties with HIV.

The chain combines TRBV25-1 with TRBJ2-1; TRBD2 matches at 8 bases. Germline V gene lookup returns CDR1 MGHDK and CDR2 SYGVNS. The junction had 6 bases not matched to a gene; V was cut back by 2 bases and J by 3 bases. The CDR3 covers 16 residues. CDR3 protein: CASSEPRGGGYNEQFF. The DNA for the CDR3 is TGTGCCAGCAGTGAACCTCGGGGGGGCGGCTACAATGAGCAGTTCTTC.

Written as DNA, the CDR3 is TGCAGCGACCGCAAGGCGGGTGGCGGGGAGCTGTTTTTT. This sequence encodes CSDRKAGGGELFF. The chain carries TRBV29-1 and TRBJ2-2; a possible D gene is TRBD2 (5 bases). V lost 7 bases to trimming and J lost 7 bases, with 16 bases between them. Germline CDR1 SQVTM, CDR2 ANQGSEA. The CDR3 is 13 residues long.

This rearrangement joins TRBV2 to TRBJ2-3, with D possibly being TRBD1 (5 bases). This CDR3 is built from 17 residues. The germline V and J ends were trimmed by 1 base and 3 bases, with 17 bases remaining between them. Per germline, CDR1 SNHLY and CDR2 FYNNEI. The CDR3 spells CASSEDFRVGVTDTQYF. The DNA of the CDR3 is TGTGCCAGCAGTGAAGACTTCAGAGTAGGGGTAACAGATACGCAGTATTTT.

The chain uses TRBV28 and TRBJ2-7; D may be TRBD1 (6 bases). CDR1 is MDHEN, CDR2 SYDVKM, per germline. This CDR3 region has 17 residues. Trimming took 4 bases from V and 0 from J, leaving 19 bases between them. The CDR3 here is CASSSAADSSSSYEQYF. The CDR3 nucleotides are TGTGCCAGCAGTTCCGCCGCGGACAGTAGCTCCTCCTACGAGCAGTACTTC.

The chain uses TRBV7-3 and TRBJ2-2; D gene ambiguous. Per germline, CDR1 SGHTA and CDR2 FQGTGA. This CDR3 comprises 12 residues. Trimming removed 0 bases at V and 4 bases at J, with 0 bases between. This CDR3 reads CASSLTTGELFF. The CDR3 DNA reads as TGTGCCAGCAGCTTAACCACCGGGGAGCTGTTTTTT. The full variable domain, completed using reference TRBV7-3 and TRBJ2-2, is GAGVSQTPSNKVTEKGKYVELRCDPISGHTALYWYRQSLGQGPEFLIYFQGTGAADDSGLPNDRFFAVRPEGSVSTLKIQRTERGDSAVYLCASSLTTGELFFGEGSRLTVL.

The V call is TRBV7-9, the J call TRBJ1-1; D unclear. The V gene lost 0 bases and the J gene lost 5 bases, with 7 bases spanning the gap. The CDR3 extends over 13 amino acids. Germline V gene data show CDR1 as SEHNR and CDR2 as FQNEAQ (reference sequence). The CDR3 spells CASSLARETEAFF. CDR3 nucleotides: TGTGCCAGCAGCTTAGCCCGGGAGACTGAAGCTTTCTTT.

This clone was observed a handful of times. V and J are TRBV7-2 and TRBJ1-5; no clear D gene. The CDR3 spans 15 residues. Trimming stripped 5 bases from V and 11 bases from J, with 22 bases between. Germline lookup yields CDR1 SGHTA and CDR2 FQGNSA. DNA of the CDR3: TGTGCCAGCAGCACGGTAGGCGGGGTACCGGGAGCCCAGCATTTT. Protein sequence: CASSTVGGVPGAQHF.

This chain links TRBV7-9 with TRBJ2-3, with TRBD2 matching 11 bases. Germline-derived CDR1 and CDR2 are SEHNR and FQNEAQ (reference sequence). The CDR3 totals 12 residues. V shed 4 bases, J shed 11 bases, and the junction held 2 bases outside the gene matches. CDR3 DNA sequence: TGTGCCAGCAGCTACGGACTAGCGGGGCAGTATTTT. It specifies CASSYGLAGQYF.

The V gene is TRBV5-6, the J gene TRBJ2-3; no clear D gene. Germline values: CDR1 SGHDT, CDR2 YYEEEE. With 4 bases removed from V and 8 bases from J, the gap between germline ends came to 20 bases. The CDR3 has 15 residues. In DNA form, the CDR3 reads TGTGCCAGCAGCGAACTTGGCGGTTATCTAGGTACGCAGTATTTT. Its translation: CASSELGGYLGTQYF.

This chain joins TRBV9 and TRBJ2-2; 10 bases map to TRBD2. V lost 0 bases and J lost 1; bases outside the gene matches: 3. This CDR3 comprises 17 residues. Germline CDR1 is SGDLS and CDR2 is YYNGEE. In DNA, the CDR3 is TGTGCCAGCAGCGTAGGGTCTAGCGGGGGGAACACCGGGGAGCTGTTTTTT. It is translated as CASSVGSSGGNTGELFF.

The CDR3 nucleotides are TGTGCCAGCAGCCAGGCCCCAAACAATGAGCAGTTCTTC. Protein: CASSQAPNNEQFF. This sequence joins TRBV14 and TRBJ2-1; no clear D. Trimming took off 3 bases at V and 5 bases at J, with 8 bases between the two ends. Germline V gene sequence: CDR1 SGHDN, CDR2 FVKESK. The CDR3 loop spans 13 amino acids.

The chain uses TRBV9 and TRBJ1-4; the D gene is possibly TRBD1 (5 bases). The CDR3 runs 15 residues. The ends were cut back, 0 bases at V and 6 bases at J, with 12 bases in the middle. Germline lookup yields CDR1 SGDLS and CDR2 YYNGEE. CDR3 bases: TGTGCCAGCAGCGTAGAGCCGATGGGGCATGAAAAACTGTTTTTT. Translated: CASSVEPMGHEKLFF.

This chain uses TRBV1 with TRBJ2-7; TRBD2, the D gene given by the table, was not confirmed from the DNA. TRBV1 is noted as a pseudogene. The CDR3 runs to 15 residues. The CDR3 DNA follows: TGCACCAGCAGCCAAGATTTTAGTTCCCCCTACGAGCAGTACTTC. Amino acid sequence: CTSSQDFSSPYEQYF.

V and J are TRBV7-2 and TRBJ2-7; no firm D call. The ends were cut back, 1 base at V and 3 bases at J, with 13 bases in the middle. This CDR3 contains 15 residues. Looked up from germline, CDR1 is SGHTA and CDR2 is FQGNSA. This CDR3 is CASSLVSTGYYEQYF. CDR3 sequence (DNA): TGTGCCAGCAGCTTAGTTTCGACCGGATACTACGAGCAGTACTTC.

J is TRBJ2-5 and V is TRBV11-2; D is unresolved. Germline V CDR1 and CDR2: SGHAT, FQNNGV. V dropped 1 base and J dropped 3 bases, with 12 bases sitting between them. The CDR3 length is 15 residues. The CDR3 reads CASSLAWTGEETQYF. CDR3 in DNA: TGTGCCAGCAGCTTAGCGTGGACCGGAGAAGAGACCCAGTACTTC.

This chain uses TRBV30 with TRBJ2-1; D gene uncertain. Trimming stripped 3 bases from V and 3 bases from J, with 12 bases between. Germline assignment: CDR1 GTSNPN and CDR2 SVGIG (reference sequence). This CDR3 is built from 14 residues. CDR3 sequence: CAWSVLRFYNEQFF. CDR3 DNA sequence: TGTGCCTGGAGCGTCCTCCGGTTCTACAATGAGCAGTTCTTC.

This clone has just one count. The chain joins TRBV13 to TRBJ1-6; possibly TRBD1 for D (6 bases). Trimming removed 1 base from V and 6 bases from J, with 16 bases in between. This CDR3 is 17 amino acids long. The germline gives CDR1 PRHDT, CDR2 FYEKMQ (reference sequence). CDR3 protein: CASSLVFRTDSNSPLHF. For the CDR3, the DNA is TGTGCCAGCAGCTTAGTGTTCAGGACAGATTCTAATTCACCCCTCCACTTT.

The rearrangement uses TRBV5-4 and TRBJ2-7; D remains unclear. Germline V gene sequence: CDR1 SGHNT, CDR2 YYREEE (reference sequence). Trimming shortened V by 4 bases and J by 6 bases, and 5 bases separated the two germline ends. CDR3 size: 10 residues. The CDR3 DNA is TGTGCCAGCAGCCCCGCCGAGCAGTACTTC. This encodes CASSPAEQYF.

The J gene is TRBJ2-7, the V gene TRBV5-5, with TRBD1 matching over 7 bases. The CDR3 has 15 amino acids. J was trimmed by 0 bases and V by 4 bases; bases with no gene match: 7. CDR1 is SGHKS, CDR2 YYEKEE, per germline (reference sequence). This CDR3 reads CASSKRTGTSYEQYF. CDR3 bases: TGTGCCAGCAGCAAACGGACAGGTACCTCCTACGAGCAGTACTTC.

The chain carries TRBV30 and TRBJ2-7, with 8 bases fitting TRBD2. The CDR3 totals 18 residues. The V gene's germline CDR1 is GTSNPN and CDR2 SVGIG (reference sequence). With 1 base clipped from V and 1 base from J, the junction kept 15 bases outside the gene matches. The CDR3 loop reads CAWSGVRDSGAPSYEQYF. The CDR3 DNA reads TGTGCCTGGAGTGGGGTGAGGGATAGCGGGGCCCCATCCTACGAGCAGTACTTC.

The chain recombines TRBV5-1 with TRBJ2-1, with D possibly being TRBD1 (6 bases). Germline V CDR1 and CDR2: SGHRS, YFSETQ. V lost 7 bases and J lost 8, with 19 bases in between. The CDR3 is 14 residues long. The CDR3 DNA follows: TGCGCCAGCGGCCGGGACAACACCAGGGATGAGCAGTTCTTC. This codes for CASGRDNTRDEQFF.